This T cell receptor beta chain was captured by sequencing in a study of T cell responses to AZD1222 COVID-19 vaccine (dated by TCRdb to the early 2020s). Regarding the complete study: TCR sequencing covered more than 230 trial participants: 200 to 220 given two doses of AZD1222 and 26 given two doses of MenACWY control vaccine. Trial participants were enrolled by age into 18-55, 56-69 and 70-plus year subgroups, with roughly 160, 29 and 62 TCR-sequenced participants respectively.

About this clone: The target of this receptor is not known. No base-level quality is on record; no much larger clone is a single base apart.

The CDR3 regions of human TCRbeta chains were analyzed by immunosequencing. As for the original processing: TCRs in the repertoires were matched against a reference library of SARS-CoV-2-specific TCRs that had been generated with the MIRA antigen-specificity platform. Breadth was defined as the fraction of unique TCRs that were SARS-CoV-2-associated. Depth was defined as the fraction of total T cells that were SARS-CoV-2-associated. Each spike-specific TCR was assigned to its reactive spike region and to a CD4 or CD8 class using the MIRA data. Log10-transformed breadth and depth values were compared by one-way ANOVA with Sidak's multiple comparisons tests. Drawn from immuneACCESS, this table holds only the in-frame rearrangements with V and J called that TCRdb kept. Clones are partly lost; checked studies trace under half to an unresolved V gene and leave the rest unexplained. V, J and clone size are taken as reported in that table, and D and trimming were inferred from the DNA itself. Within this sample are more than 95,000 clones, with around 83% of them counted one time only. Around 17% of the sample lies in the top ten.

CDR1 MGHRA and CDR2 YSYEKL were looked up in the germline V gene. V is cut by 1 base and J by 1 base, and the space between the germline ends is 13 bases. The CDR3 contains 17 residues, cysteine and phenylalanine counted. CDR3 DNA is the only sequence kept; it has 51 bases, read in frame from the first base. Here is what the overall study found, with its caveats: In the small 56-69-year group, the increase in depth fell short of significance, most likely because of low power. Because no day 14 peak-response samples were available, repertoires were characterized only after the peak T cell response. Only a handful of AZD1222 recipients were SARS-CoV-2 seropositive at baseline, limiting conclusions about previously exposed vaccinees. Reportedly, almost half of the unique spike-specific TCRs recognized epitopes lying outside the regions that are mutated in the B.1.351 and B.1.1.7 variants. CD4 TCRs associated with the vaccine covered the entire spike protein, and the dominant responses were in regions 160-218 and 743-854. Participants were mostly white British, with more females than males. The authors suggested clonal diversity may have been underestimated. After two AZD1222 doses, spike-specific TCR breadth and depth were significantly higher than at day 0 and than in MenACWY recipients.

This specimen's time point label, per the study, means: about 28 days (+/-7) after the second vaccine dose. AZD1222 recipients whose second dose came at about 4 weeks and those whose second dose came at about 12 weeks were combined into one group, since spike-specific TCR depth and breadth did not differ between the two schedules. Samples from vaccinated people were obtained from the UK trials COV001 and COV002, which included a single-blind randomized controlled phase 2/3 trial of AZD1222 (ChAdOx1 nCoV-19) in healthy adults. For TCRbeta chain sequencing, PBMC samples were collected from trial participants at day 0 and at day 28 after the second dose.

Here the sequenced sample was peripheral blood, taken 28 days after the second AZD1222 dose. Rearrangement joined TRBV4-1 to TRBJ2-2, with TRBD2 perhaps the D gene, on 5 matching bases. This clonotype was obtained from an adult who received the AZD1222 COVID-19 vaccine. The encoded CDR3 is CASSQVARDWNTGELFF. The nucleotide sequence is TGCGCCAGCAGCCAAGTTGCACGGGATTGGAACACCGGGGAGCTGTTTTTT.